This TCR beta chain was captured by sequencing in a study of T cells in Graves' hyperthyroidism and ophthalmopathy. General study results and limits: Ophthalmopathy was distinguished from stable hyperthyroidism by 13 V-J signatures.

A few counts support this clonotype. As yet, its antigen is unknown. This CDR3 is 17 amino acids long. V lost 6 bases to trimming and J lost 4 bases; unmatched junction nucleotides: 9. Regions amplified from RNA transcripts were the TCR beta CDR3 regions. Using the HTBI primer set, a first-round RT-PCR was run on the TCR CDR3. TCRdb fed the multiplex PCR reads into MiXCR, producing one record per CDR3 protein. Here the sample spans around 300,000 distinct CDR3 sequences, 12% to 15% being singletons. This clonotype was obtained from a woman aged 40 to 55 with Graves' hyperthyroidism. The chain recombines TRBV12-3 or TRBV12-4 with TRBJ2-6; 10 bases are a match to TRBD1. Sequencing input: blood. The CDR3 region is CASRRGQGSSGANVLTF. CDR3 nucleotides: TGTGCCAGCAGGAGGGGACAGGGGTCGTCGGGGGCCAACGTCCTGACTTTC.